The rows below give T cell receptor beta chains drawn from one sample of a study of blood T cell repertoires in COVID-19. Libraries were prepared by immunoSEQ multiplex PCR; TCRdb keeps only in-frame clonotypes and omits some of them. Found here are some 120,000 clones, about 85% of them singletons; the top ten hold roughly 3.9%. The sample was peripheral blood. These receptor sequences come from a man aged 60-69 years with acute or convalescent COVID-19. Each CDR3 is given with its conserved first and last residue. A D gene is named only where the DNA matches it firmly. Not all rows give a size; the values are once, few, many and, for expanded clones, a class.

j_call clone_size d_call v_call cdr3_aa cdr3_nt
TRBJ2-3 - - TRBV21-1 CASSKCGDEGQIYTDTQYF TGTGCCAGCAGCAAATGCGGAGACGAGGGACAGATATACACAGATACGCAGTATTTT
TRBJ2-3 - - TRBV25-1 CASSSSRGYTDTQYF TGTGCCAGCAGTAGCTCACGGGGTTACACAGATACGCAGTATTTT
TRBJ2-7 - TRBD2 TRBV7-2 CASSRTSYEQYF TGTGCCAGCAGTAGGACTAGCTACGAGCAGTACTTC
TRBJ1-1 - - TRBV5-6 CASAGVTEAFF TGTGCCAGCGCAGGGGTCACTGAAGCTTTCTTT
TRBJ2-3 - - TRBV5-1 CASSRDFALSTDTQYF TGCGCCAGCAGCCGGGACTTTGCCCTTAGCACAGATACGCAGTATTTT
TRBJ1-3 few - TRBV4-2 CASSQVSSKMSGNTIYF TGTGCCAGCAGCCAAGTGTCCTCAAAGATGAGCGGAAACACCATATATTTT
TRBJ1-5 - - TRBV7-2 CASSLEDYSNQPQHF TGTGCCAGCAGCTTAGAGGACTATAGCAATCAGCCCCAGCATTTT
TRBJ2-2 - - TRBV29-1 CSVGRTGNTGELFF TGCAGCGTTGGGAGAACAGGGAACACCGGGGAGCTGTTTTTT
TRBJ1-3 - - TRBV19 CASSDHGGSSGNTIYF TGTGCCAGTAGCGATCACGGGGGGAGCTCTGGAAACACCATATATTTT
TRBJ1-5 - TRBD1 TRBV2 CASSEVPPGGAGNQPQHF TGTGCCAGCAGTGAGGTCCCTCCAGGGGGCGCGGGCAATCAGCCCCAGCATTTT
TRBJ1-2 - - TRBV29-1 CSVEAREGYTF TGCAGCGTTGAAGCGAGGGAGGGCTACACCTTC
TRBJ1-2 few TRBD1 TRBV5-4 CASSSTGTGGRRGGYTF TGTGCCAGCAGCTCAACCGGGACAGGGGGCCGGAGGGGTGGCTACACCTTC
TRBJ2-7 few - TRBV18 CASHPLGATYEQYF TGTGCCAGCCATCCACTGGGGGCAACCTACGAGCAGTACTTC
TRBJ2-1 - TRBD2 TRBV4-3 CASSQGEGGEQFF TGCGCCAGCAGCCAAGGGGAGGGAGGGGAGCAGTTCTTC
TRBJ2-5 - - TRBV24-1 CATSGQGVAGNQETQYF TGTGCCACCAGTGGCCAAGGAGTCGCGGGGAACCAAGAGACCCAGTACTTC
TRBJ2-3 - TRBD2 TRBV10-3 CAISETGTSGRGTDTQYF TGTGCCATCAGTGAAACCGGGACTAGCGGGAGGGGCACAGATACGCAGTATTTT
TRBJ2-7 - TRBD1 TRBV6-2/TRBV6-3 CASSSPGQGYEQYF TGTGCCAGCAGTTCACCGGGACAGGGGTACGAGCAGTACTTC